Listed below are T cell receptor beta chains from one sample, sequenced in a study of radiotherapy plus CTLA-4 blockade in lung cancer. The method was immunoSEQ multiplex PCR; TCRdb's version includes in-frame clones alone and lacks a portion of them. The sample has around 80,000 clones, roughly four fifths seen once. The source was peripheral blood, collected from a patient treated with radiotherapy plus ipilimumab. The receptors stem from a human donor with non-small cell lung cancer who had stable disease on radiotherapy plus ipilimumab. Each CDR3 is given with its conserved first and last residue. The D gene is left open where the match is weak. The listing skips clone size in some rows; elsewhere it reads once, few, many or a size class.

v_call: TRBV5-4
clone_size: -
j_call: TRBJ1-2
d_call: TRBD1
cdr3_nt: TGTGCCAGCAGCATACCCGACAGGGCGGCTGGGGGCTACACCTTC
cdr3_aa: CASSIPDRAAGGYTF

v_call: TRBV19
clone_size: -
j_call: TRBJ1-6
d_call: -
cdr3_nt: TGTGCCAGTAGTATGGAGTCGGGGACCTATAATTCACCCCTCCACTTT
cdr3_aa: CASSMESGTYNSPLHF

v_call: TRBV27
clone_size: -
j_call: TRBJ2-2
d_call: -
cdr3_nt: TGTGCCAGCAGTTTTTGGCAGGGCGATACCGGGGAGCTGTTTTTT
cdr3_aa: CASSFWQGDTGELFF

v_call: TRBV2
clone_size: -
j_call: TRBJ2-5
d_call: TRBD2
cdr3_nt: TGTGCCAGCAGTGAAGGTCCTAGCGGGGTCCTCCAAGAGACCCAGTACTTC
cdr3_aa: CASSEGPSGVLQETQYF

v_call: TRBV7-8
clone_size: -
j_call: TRBJ1-5
d_call: -
cdr3_nt: TGTGCCAGCAGCTTAGTCCCCGACCCAAATCAGCCCCAGCATTTT
cdr3_aa: CASSLVPDPNQPQHF

v_call: TRBV19
clone_size: few
j_call: TRBJ2-5
d_call: -
cdr3_nt: TGTGCCAGTAGTACCAACTTGCAAGAGACCCAGTACTTC
cdr3_aa: CASSTNLQETQYF

v_call: TRBV6-1
clone_size: -
j_call: TRBJ2-5
d_call: -
cdr3_nt: TGTGCCAGCAGTGACACGGTGGACCAAGAGACCCAGTACTTC
cdr3_aa: CASSDTVDQETQYF

v_call: TRBV5-1
clone_size: few
j_call: TRBJ1-1
d_call: TRBD1
cdr3_nt: TGCGCCAGCCGAGAGGGGGCCGGGACTGAAGCTTTCTTT
cdr3_aa: CASREGAGTEAFF

v_call: TRBV9
clone_size: -
j_call: TRBJ2-7
d_call: -
cdr3_nt: TGTGCCAGCAGCGTAGGCCTGATAAGCTCCTACGAGCAGTACTTC
cdr3_aa: CASSVGLISSYEQYF

v_call: TRBV9
clone_size: few
j_call: TRBJ2-3
d_call: TRBD2
cdr3_nt: TGTGCCAGCAGCGTGGGACTAGTAGCGACAGATACGCAGTATTTT
cdr3_aa: CASSVGLVATDTQYF

v_call: TRBV30
clone_size: once
j_call: TRBJ1-2
d_call: -
cdr3_nt: TGTGCCTGGAATGGGGGGGCCGGCTACACCTTC
cdr3_aa: CAWNGGAGYTF

v_call: TRBV18
clone_size: once
j_call: TRBJ1-6
d_call: TRBD1
cdr3_nt: TGTGCCAGCTCAGAGCGGACAGGGGGGGACTCACCCCTCCACTTT
cdr3_aa: CASSERTGGDSPLHF

v_call: TRBV7-2
clone_size: -
j_call: TRBJ2-7
d_call: TRBD2
cdr3_nt: TGTGCCAGCAGCCCTGGCGGGAGCTCCTACGAGCAGTACTTC
cdr3_aa: CASSPGGSSYEQYF

v_call: TRBV7-3
clone_size: -
j_call: TRBJ2-5
d_call: TRBD1
cdr3_nt: TGTGCCAGCAGCTACGCCCGGACAGGGACAGGGGAGACCCAGTACTTC
cdr3_aa: CASSYARTGTGETQYF

v_call: TRBV19
clone_size: -
j_call: TRBJ2-7
d_call: TRBD1
cdr3_nt: TGTGCCAGTAGTTTAGGGACAGGGGTCGGTGAGCAGTACTTC
cdr3_aa: CASSLGTGVGEQYF

v_call: TRBV28
clone_size: -
j_call: TRBJ2-1
d_call: TRBD2
cdr3_nt: TGTGCCAGCAGTTTAACCGGGACTAGCGTTAACAATGAGCAGTTCTTC
cdr3_aa: CASSLTGTSVNNEQFF

v_call: TRBV7-6
clone_size: -
j_call: TRBJ2-3
d_call: TRBD2
cdr3_nt: TGTGCCAGCAGCTCGGGACTAACCCCAGATACGCAGTATTTT
cdr3_aa: CASSSGLTPDTQYF

v_call: TRBV5-6
clone_size: -
j_call: TRBJ2-7
d_call: TRBD2
cdr3_nt: TGTGCCAGCACCGGACTAGCGGGAGTGGAAGAGCAGTACTTC
cdr3_aa: CASTGLAGVEEQYF

v_call: TRBV15
clone_size: -
j_call: TRBJ1-6
d_call: -
cdr3_nt: TGTGCCACCAGCAGAGGAAGGGGGGAGGTAAATTCACCCCTCCACTTT
cdr3_aa: CATSRGRGEVNSPLHF

v_call: TRBV6-1
clone_size: -
j_call: TRBJ1-5
d_call: -
cdr3_nt: TGTGCCAGTAATGCCCGGGGGCTATGGAATCAGCCCCAGCATTTT
cdr3_aa: CASNARGLWNQPQHF

v_call: TRBV5-1
clone_size: -
j_call: TRBJ2-3
d_call: TRBD2
cdr3_nt: TGCGCCAGCAGCTCTATAGCGGGACGCACAGATACGCAGTATTTT
cdr3_aa: CASSSIAGRTDTQYF